Below, one T cell receptor (beta chain) is given with its context. Its target antigen remains unknown. No much larger clone is present one base from it, and per-base qualities are unavailable. The CDR3 regions of human TCRbeta chains were subjected to immunosequencing. The study's processing was this. TCRs in the repertoires were matched against a reference library of SARS-CoV-2-specific TCRs that had been generated with the MIRA antigen-specificity platform. Breadth was defined as the fraction of unique TCRs that were SARS-CoV-2-associated, and depth was defined as the fraction of total T cells that were SARS-CoV-2-associated. Each spike-specific TCR was assigned to its reactive spike region and to a CD4 or CD8 class using the MIRA data. Log10-transformed breadth and depth values were compared by one-way ANOVA with Sidak's multiple comparisons tests. As stored in TCRdb, this immuneACCESS dataset retains in-frame rearrangements with V and J assigned. A fraction of the clones does not appear; measured against another copy, unresolved V genes explain less than half of the discrepancy, and the remainder lacks a known reason. D and trimming were read from the DNA, whereas the V and J calls and clone size are those reported in that table. For this sample there are under 150,000 clones; 75% to 95% appear just once. The ten most abundant clones make up more than 2.5% of the sample.

Taken from the germline V gene, the CDR1 and CDR2 loops are MGHRA and YSYEKL. The germline ends are 13 bases apart after V is trimmed by 1 base and J by 4 bases. Its CDR3 holds 15 amino acids, cysteine through phenylalanine. The DNA shown is the 45-base CDR3, in frame from base 1. This entry belongs to a study of T cell responses to AZD1222 COVID-19 vaccine (TCRdb year 2021). Regarding the complete study: Because spike-specific TCR depth and breadth did not differ between the two schedules, AZD1222 recipients who got a second dose at roughly 4 weeks were pooled with those who got a second dose at roughly 12 weeks. Trial participants were enrolled into age subgroups of 18-55, 56-69 and 70-plus years, which contained approximately 150, 28 and 58 TCR-sequenced participants, respectively. A total of 233 trial participants underwent TCR sequencing, of whom about 200 had received two doses of AZD1222 and approximately 26 had received two doses of the MenACWY control vaccine. What the study reported, not specific to this receptor: Because no day 14 peak-response samples were available, repertoires were characterized only after the peak T cell response. The vaccine-associated CD4 TCRs covered the entire spike protein, and the dominant responses fell in regions 160-218 and 743-854. The 56-69-year group was small, and its depth increase did not reach significance, likely because of low power. Conclusions about previously exposed vaccinees are limited, since just 6 or 7 AZD1222 recipients were seropositive for SARS-CoV-2 at baseline. A significant rise in spike-specific TCR breadth and depth was observed after two AZD1222 doses relative to day 0 and relative to MenACWY recipients. Participants were mostly white British and included more females than males, and it was suggested by the authors that clonal diversity may have been underestimated. Reportedly, close to half of the unique spike-specific TCRs recognized epitopes lying outside the regions that are mutated in the B.1.351 and B.1.1.7 variants.

What this sample's time point label stands for: baseline before first vaccination. Vaccinee samples were obtained from the UK trials COV001 and COV002, which included a single-blind randomized controlled phase 2/3 trial of AZD1222 (ChAdOx1 nCoV-19) in healthy adults. For TCRbeta chain sequencing, PBMC samples were collected from trial participants at day 0 and at day 28 after the second dose. The chain was built from TRBV4-1 and TRBJ1-1; a tentative D call is TRBD1 (6 bases match). The origin of this receptor is an adult in good health. Sequences were derived from peripheral blood, sampled on day 0 of AZD1222 vaccination. The CDR3 region reads CASSQGPDRFTEAFF. The DNA sequence is given as TGCGCCAGCAGCCAAGGACCTGACAGGTTCACTGAAGCTTTCTTT.